The source of this T cell receptor (beta chain) is a study of blood T cell repertoires in COVID-19. How the authors handled the data: It was from reference gene primer amplification that nucleated cell counts were estimated. Sequencing used immunoSEQ multiplex PCR; TCRdb keeps in-frame clones, though not all of them. V and J calls plus clone size are reproduced from that table; the DNA served to infer D and trimming. The sample yields roughly 260,000 clones, about nine tenths seen once. The specimen was peripheral blood. The TCR originated in a woman between 50 and 59 years old who had recovered from COVID-19.

The CDR3 is CASSFAGPGNTIYF. In nucleotides, the CDR3 is TGTGCCAGCAGTTTTGCAGGGCCAGGAAACACCATATATTTT. This rearrangement joins TRBV27 to TRBJ1-3; the D gene is possibly TRBD1 (5 bases). The CDR3 contains 14 residues. V lost 3 bases and J 4 bases, leaving 10 bases between the germline ends. The V gene's germline CDR1 is MNHEY and CDR2 SMNVEV (reference sequence).